This is a list of T cell receptor beta chains from one sample in a study of shared clonotypes between healthy human individuals. TCRdb keeps only in-frame clones here, not all; method: immunoSEQ multiplex PCR. The top ten hold roughly 0.14% of the sample, which has approximately 2.5 million clones, approximately 92% seen once. The sequenced sample consisted of naive CD4+ T cells sorted from blood. All receptors derive from a man between 18 and 35 years old in good health. Each CDR3 is given with its conserved first and last residue. The D gene is left open where the match is weak. Some rows have no size entry. The others give once, few or many, or a class for an expanded clone.

CASSQGLGYYEQYF	TGTGCCAGCAGCCAAGGCCTTGGATACTACGAGCAGTACTTC	.	TRBV14	TRBJ2-7	.
CASSLRGLAGPSTTDTQYF	TGTGCCAGCAGCTTGCGGGGACTAGCGGGACCCTCCACCACAGATACGCAGTATTTT	TRBD2	TRBV5-5	TRBJ2-3	.
CARGHRKSGGSTDTQYF	TGTGCCAGGGGCCACCGAAAGTCGGGGGGGAGCACAGATACGCAGTATTTT	TRBD2	TRBV5-4	TRBJ2-3	.
CASSQDPQETQYF	TGTGCCAGCAGCCAAGATCCCCAAGAGACCCAGTACTTC	.	TRBV4-2	TRBJ2-5	.
CASSTDRVWSNQPQHF	TGCGCCAGCAGCACGGACAGGGTCTGGAGCAATCAGCCCCAGCATTTT	TRBD1	TRBV5-1	TRBJ1-5	.
CASSLVHRGDTDTQYF	TGCGCCAGCAGCTTGGTCCATCGGGGCGATACAGATACGCAGTATTTT	.	TRBV5-1	TRBJ2-3	.
CASSPPGLGANVLTF	TGTGCCAGCAGTCCCCCAGGTCTGGGGGCCAACGTCCTGACTTTC	.	TRBV28	TRBJ2-6	once
CASSRGLLNTGELFF	TGTGCCAGCTCAAGGGGATTATTAAACACCGGGGAGCTGTTTTTT	.	TRBV18	TRBJ2-2	once
CASSLSTGAGANVLTF	TGTGCCAGCAGCCTCAGCACGGGGGCTGGGGCCAACGTCCTGACTTTC	.	TRBV7-9	TRBJ2-6	.
CARSLVLAGGPTDTQYF	TGTGCCAGAAGCTTGGTACTAGCGGGAGGGCCCACAGATACGCAGTATTTT	TRBD2	TRBV5-3	TRBJ2-3	once
CASSLAVPGGNQPQHF	TGCGCCAGCAGCTTGGCAGTCCCCGGGGGCAATCAGCCCCAGCATTTT	.	TRBV5-1	TRBJ1-5	.
CASRAEYQETQYF	TGCGCCAGCAGGGCAGAGTACCAAGAGACCCAGTACTTC	.	TRBV10-2	TRBJ2-5	.
CASSADIGNTIYF	TGTGCCAGCAGCGCCGACATTGGAAACACCATATATTTT	.	TRBV9	TRBJ1-3	.
CASSLDRAANYGYTF	TGTGCCAGCAGCTTAGATCGGGCAGCTAACTATGGCTACACCTTC	.	TRBV7-2	TRBJ1-2	.
CASSLRTGDNSPLHF	TGCGCCAGCAGCTTGAGGACAGGGGACAATTCACCCCTCCACTTT	TRBD1	TRBV5-1	TRBJ1-6	.
CASSRQGAGTGELFF	TGTGCCAGCAGCAGACAGGGGGCAGGCACCGGGGAGCTGTTTTTT	TRBD1	TRBV9	TRBJ2-2	once
CASSVGLQNSPLHF	TGTGCCAGCAGCGTAGGGCTGCAGAATTCACCCCTCCACTTT	.	TRBV9	TRBJ1-6	.
CASSILGTASTDTQYF	TGTGCCAGTAGTATACTGGGAACGGCTAGCACAGATACGCAGTATTTT	.	TRBV19	TRBJ2-3	.
CASTQGLYEQFF	TGTGCCAGCACCCAAGGGCTATATGAGCAGTTCTTC	.	TRBV2	TRBJ2-1	.
CASSQSGETQYF	TGTGCCAGCAGCCAAAGCGGGGAGACCCAGTACTTC	.	TRBV5-8	TRBJ2-5	.
CASSRDRTYQPQHF	TGTGCCAGCAGTCGGGACAGAACCTATCAGCCCCAGCATTTT	TRBD1	TRBV7-2	TRBJ1-5	.
CASSVDGQGYYGYTF	TGTGCCAGCAGCGTAGACGGACAGGGCTACTATGGCTACACCTTC	TRBD1	TRBV9	TRBJ1-2	.
CASKSLGGLYGYTF	TGTGCCAGTAAATCGCTCGGGGGCCTGTATGGCTACACCTTC	.	TRBV19	TRBJ1-2	.
CASSLSRTSYEQYF	TGTGCCAGCAGCTTGAGCCGGACAAGCTACGAGCAGTACTTC	.	TRBV5-6	TRBJ2-7	once
CASSLVHRGRYNEQFF	TGTGCCAGCAGCTTAGTTCACAGGGGTAGGTACAATGAGCAGTTCTTC	TRBD1	TRBV7-2	TRBJ2-1	.
CASSLGTGLGRTGEAFF	TGTGCCAGCAGCTTAGGGACAGGGTTGGGTAGGACGGGTGAAGCTTTCTTT	TRBD1	TRBV11-2	TRBJ1-1	.
CASSSGIANEKLFF	TGCGCCAGCAGCTCTGGGATAGCTAATGAAAAACTGTTTTTT	.	TRBV5-1	TRBJ1-4	.
CASSLGTGDNEQYF	TGTGCCAGCAGCTTGGGGACAGGGGATAACGAGCAGTACTTC	TRBD1	TRBV7-9	TRBJ2-7	.
CAISDGRGGSGEKLFF	TGTGCCATCAGTGACGGTCGGGGGGGGAGCGGGGAAAAACTGTTTTTT	.	TRBV10-3	TRBJ1-4	.
CASAREGFTDTQYF	TGCGCCAGCGCCAGGGAGGGGTTCACAGATACGCAGTATTTT	TRBD2	TRBV4-3	TRBJ2-3	.
CASIPPGGSGNTIYF	TGTGCCAGCATTCCCCCGGGGGGCTCTGGAAACACCATATATTTT	.	TRBV25-1	TRBJ1-3	.
CASTLRRASQPQHF	TGTGCCAGCACGTTGCGCAGGGCGAGTCAGCCCCAGCATTTT	.	TRBV25-1	TRBJ1-5	.
CASSVETQYF	TGTGCCAGCAGCGTAGAGACCCAGTACTTC	.	TRBV2	TRBJ2-5	.
CATSSGFTGELFF	TGTGCCACTTCGTCAGGGTTCACCGGGGAGCTGTTTTTT	.	TRBV6-1	TRBJ2-2	.
CASSLATVRGVAEAFF	TGCGCCAGCAGCTTGGCCACCGTCCGGGGGGTCGCTGAAGCTTTCTTT	.	TRBV5-1	TRBJ1-1	.
CASSYGPSGTF	TGTGCCAGCAGTTACGGGCCCTCCGGGACCTTC	.	TRBV28	TRBJ1-2	few
CASSVSGQGYEQYF	TGTGCCAGCAGTGTCAGTGGACAGGGTTACGAGCAGTACTTC	TRBD1	TRBV2	TRBJ2-7	once
CAIKGPNGTEAFF	TGTGCCATCAAGGGGCCCAATGGCACTGAAGCTTTCTTT	.	TRBV10-3	TRBJ1-1	.
CASSSNPPRQANYGYTF	TGTGCCAGCAGCTCAAACCCCCCCCGACAGGCTAACTATGGCTACACCTTC	.	TRBV7-9	TRBJ1-2	.
CASSSRHVRFEGLEETQYF	TGTGCCAGCAGCTCCCGACATGTTCGGTTTGAGGGGCTAGAAGAGACCCAGTACTTC	.	TRBV7-3	TRBJ2-5	.
CASRLGPGGTGELFF	TGTGCCAGCAGACTGGGTCCGGGCGGCACCGGGGAGCTGTTTTTT	.	TRBV6-1	TRBJ2-2	.
CASSEAGTSGSSEFF	TGTGCCAGCAGTGAAGCAGGGACTAGCGGGAGTTCCGAGTTCTTC	TRBD2	TRBV2	TRBJ2-1	once
CASSATSGGLEETQYF	TGTGCCAGCAGTGCGACTAGCGGGGGATTGGAAGAGACCCAGTACTTC	TRBD2	TRBV2	TRBJ2-5	.
CASSLEGLRNTEAFF	TGTGCCAGCAGCTTAGAAGGGCTGCGGAACACTGAAGCTTTCTTT	.	TRBV7-9	TRBJ1-1	.
CASSSTSTGLYF	TGTGCCAGCAGCTCCACTAGCACCGGGCTCTACTTC	.	TRBV28	TRBJ2-5	.
CASSLGQAGWNSPLHF	TGTGCCAGCAGCTTGGGACAGGCCGGGTGGAATTCACCCCTCCACTTT	.	TRBV5-6	TRBJ1-6	.
CASSFDPGSFYGYTF	TGTGCCAGCAGCTTTGATCCGGGCTCATTCTATGGCTACACCTTC	.	TRBV5-4	TRBJ1-2	.
CASSTSGRVINEQFF	TGTGCCAGCAGCACCAGCGGGAGGGTAATCAATGAGCAGTTCTTC	TRBD2	TRBV6-6	TRBJ2-1	.
CASSYRDRGHEQYF	TGTGCCAGCAGTTACCGGGACAGGGGGCACGAGCAGTACTTC	TRBD1	TRBV6-5	TRBJ2-7	.
CASSLGYSYNSPLHF	TGCGCCAGCAGCTTAGGGTACTCCTATAATTCACCCCTCCACTTT	.	TRBV5-1	TRBJ1-6	.
CASSPRGAGEQFF	TGTGCCAGCAGCCCCCGAGGAGCCGGCGAGCAGTTCTTC	.	TRBV7-3	TRBJ2-1	.